Listed below are T cell receptor beta chains from one sample, sequenced in a study of T cell responses to AZD1222 COVID-19 vaccine. Sequencing was performed with immunoSEQ multiplex PCR; in TCRdb, only in-frame clones are kept and a portion is missing. The data hold about 110,000 clones, with 80% to 90% observed a single time. The material sequenced was peripheral blood, taken 28 days after the second AZD1222 dose. The receptors were sampled from an adult who received the AZD1222 COVID-19 vaccine. Each CDR3 is given with its conserved first and last residue. Fields, in order: D gene, V gene, CDR3 protein. A D gene is named only where the DNA matches it firmly.

D gene: TRBD1
V gene: TRBV10-1
CDR3 protein: CASSESRDRSSGNTIYF

D gene: NA
V gene: TRBV7-2
CDR3 protein: CASSLASAGPSNEQFF

D gene: NA
V gene: TRBV6-1
CDR3 protein: CASSEEGIATFQYF

D gene: TRBD1
V gene: TRBV27
CDR3 protein: CASSLAGQGVSPLHF

D gene: TRBD2
V gene: TRBV19
CDR3 protein: CASSPRPGTSGSYTYEQYF

D gene: NA
V gene: TRBV24-1
CDR3 protein: CATTRFNEQFF

D gene: NA
V gene: TRBV27
CDR3 protein: CASSLLSGANVLTF

D gene: TRBD1
V gene: TRBV24-1
CDR3 protein: CATSDSRQGRYGYTF

D gene: TRBD1
V gene: TRBV12-3/TRBV12-4
CDR3 protein: CASTWGTGAGYTF

D gene: NA
V gene: TRBV5-4
CDR3 protein: CASSPLPTGLAGYTF

D gene: NA
V gene: TRBV3-1/TRBV3-2
CDR3 protein: CASSHHGTVNTEAFF

D gene: TRBD1
V gene: TRBV28
CDR3 protein: CASTRQGWEQYF

D gene: NA
V gene: TRBV27
CDR3 protein: CASSFGGDEYVTQYF

D gene: NA
V gene: TRBV28
CDR3 protein: CASSPRGTTRRNNEQFF

D gene: TRBD1
V gene: TRBV18
CDR3 protein: CASVGSQGSLSGANVLTF

D gene: NA
V gene: TRBV28
CDR3 protein: CASSSAAGPSGNTIYF

D gene: TRBD1
V gene: TRBV28
CDR3 protein: CASSFSYGAGGGAGAKNIQYF

D gene: NA
V gene: TRBV5-1
CDR3 protein: CASSLEAGALNTEAFF

D gene: NA
V gene: TRBV9
CDR3 protein: CASSVDDSMNTEAFF

D gene: TRBD1
V gene: TRBV18
CDR3 protein: CASSRSGTGNYGYTF

D gene: NA
V gene: TRBV12-3/TRBV12-4
CDR3 protein: CASSFTGYTEAFF